One sample yielded the 8 T cell receptor beta chains listed below, sequenced in a study of tumor-infiltrating lymphocytes in primary liver carcinoma. Out of unsorted whole blood came the blood RNA, and germline DNA was extracted as well. Reverse transcription of roughly 470 ng total RNA with a constant-region primer produced TCR beta cDNA. Slightly modified ARM-PCR with three nested multiplex PCR rounds yielded TCR beta libraries. TRBV1-TRBV30 forward and Cbeta reverse primers drove the first two approximately 11-cycle rounds. TCRdb re-analysed the multiplex PCR reads in MiXCR, keeping a single row per CDR3 protein. This sample has about 320,000 distinct CDR3 sequences; 60% to 80% occur once, and the top ten carry roughly 8.9%. Sequencing was performed on peripheral blood. The receptors come from a middle-aged man with primary liver carcinoma and hepatitis B virus infection.

As concerns this clonotype: One end of the junction fails to match germline, which may point to a read error. The J gene is TRBJ2-7, the V gene TRBV11-2; 8 bases map to TRBD1. The CDR3 length is 15 residues. CDR1 is SGHAT and CDR2 is FQNNGV in the germline V gene. DNA for the CDR3: TGTGCCAGCAGCTTAGATCCAGGGGGCTCCTACGGGCAGTACTTC. It specifies CASSLDPGGSYGQYF.

The sample holds one count of this clonotype. A much larger clone is a single base away; this may be a read error. The chain couples TRBV12-3 or TRBV12-4 to TRBJ2-7; 8 bases match TRBD2. V shed 5 bases and J 0 bases; nucleotides not matched to a gene: 6. CDR3 length: 15 amino acids. This chain's CDR3 is CASSIGAGVSYEQYF. CDR3 coding DNA: TGTGCCAGCAGTATAGGAGCGGGAGTCTCCTACGAGCAGTACTTC.

For this clonotype: A much more abundant neighbour one base away suggests this may be a read error. This CDR3 fails to terminate in the conserved phenylalanine or tryptophan, so it likely reflects a read error. The CDR3 loop reads CASSYSRGGKNIQYL. CDR3 DNA sequence: TGTGCCAGCAGTTACTCGCGGGGCGGCAAAAACATTCAGTACCTC. The rearrangement joins TRBV6-5 to TRBJ2-4, with a weak D call TRBD2 (6 bases). This CDR3 is 15 amino acids long. V gave up 0 bases and J gave up 3 bases, with 9 bases separating them. Germline CDR1 and CDR2: MNHEY and SVGAGI.

The chain has TRBV28 and TRBJ1-1, with D uncertain. Trimming stripped 3 bases from V and 7 bases from J, with 6 bases between. There are 11 residues in the CDR3. Germline CDR1 is MDHEN and CDR2 is SYDVKM. DNA for the CDR3: TGTGCCAGCAGTTTGGCACTTGAAGCTTTCTTT. As protein: CASSLALEAFF.

A word on this clonotype: This likely comes from a read error, as the CDR3 has no conserved phenylalanine or tryptophan at its end. This rearrangement joins TRBV6-6 to TRBJ2-7; 8 bases map to TRBD2. With 8 bases clipped from V and 3 bases from J, the junction kept 6 bases outside the gene matches. CDR1 is MNHNY and CDR2 is SVGAGI in the germline V gene (reference sequence). The CDR3 consists of 13 residues. CDR3 sequence reads: CASGVSGGYEQYY. CDR3 DNA sequence: TGTGCCAGCGGAGTCAGCGGGGGCTACGAGCAGTACTAC.

Regarding this clonotype: With a much larger clone just one base away, this may be a read error. The chain has TRBV12-3 or TRBV12-4 and TRBJ1-5, with TRBD1 as a possible D gene (6 bases). CDR3 length equals 13 residues. CDR3 sequence: CANSLGGSQPQHF. CDR3 DNA: TGTGCCAACAGTTTAGGGGGGAGTCAGCCCCAGCATTTT.

This chain uses TRBV6-6 with TRBJ1-2; no clear D gene. In germline, CDR1 is MNHNY, CDR2 SVGAGI (reference sequence). V lost 7 bases, J lost 0 bases, and 12 bases lay in between. The CDR3 covers 14 residues. The DNA for the CDR3 is TGTGCCAGCATTTCCACGTTAACTAACTATGGCTACACCTTC. Amino acids: CASISTLTNYGYTF.

As concerns this clonotype: A clone one base away is much larger, so this may be a read error. The chain has TRBV6-2 or TRBV6-3 and TRBJ2-6, with TRBD2 identical over 13 bases. This CDR3 contains 19 residues. Germline lookup yields CDR1 MNHEY and CDR2 SVGEGT. Trimming at V came to 8 bases and at J to 4 bases, leaving 14 bases not matched to a gene. The CDR3 sequence is CASVSRGLAGVGGANVLTF. DNA of the CDR3: TGTGCCAGCGTCTCCCGAGGACTAGCGGGAGTTGGAGGGGCCAACGTCCTGACTTTC.